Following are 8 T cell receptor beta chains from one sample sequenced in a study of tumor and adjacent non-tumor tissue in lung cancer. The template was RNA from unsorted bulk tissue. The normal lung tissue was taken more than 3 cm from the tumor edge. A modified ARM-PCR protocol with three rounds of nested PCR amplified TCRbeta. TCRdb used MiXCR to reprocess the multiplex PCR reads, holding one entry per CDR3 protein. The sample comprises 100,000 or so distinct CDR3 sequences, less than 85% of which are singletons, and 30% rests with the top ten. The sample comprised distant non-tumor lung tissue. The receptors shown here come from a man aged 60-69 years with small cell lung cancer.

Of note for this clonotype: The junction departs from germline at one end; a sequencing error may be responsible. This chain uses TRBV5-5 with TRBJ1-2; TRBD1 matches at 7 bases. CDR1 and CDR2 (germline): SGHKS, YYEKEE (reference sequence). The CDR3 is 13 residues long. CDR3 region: CASSSGQHYGHTF. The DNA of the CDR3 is TGTGCCAGCAGCTCGGGACAGCACTATGGCCACACTTTC.

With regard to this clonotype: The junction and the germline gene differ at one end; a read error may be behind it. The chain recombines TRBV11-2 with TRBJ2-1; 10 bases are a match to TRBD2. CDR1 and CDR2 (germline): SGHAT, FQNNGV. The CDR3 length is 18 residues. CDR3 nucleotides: TGTGCCAGCACCTTAGGAGTAGCGGGAGGCTACTACTACAATGGGCAATTCTTC. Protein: CASTLGVAGGYYYNGQFF.

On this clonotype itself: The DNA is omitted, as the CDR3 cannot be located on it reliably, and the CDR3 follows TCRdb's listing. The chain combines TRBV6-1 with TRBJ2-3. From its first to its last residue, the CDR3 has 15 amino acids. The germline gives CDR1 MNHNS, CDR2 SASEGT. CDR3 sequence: CASSTVGSGSDTHYF.

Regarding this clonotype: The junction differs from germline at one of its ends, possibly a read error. This chain's CDR3 is CTSIQVPVRGTEAFF. DNA for the CDR3: TGCACCAGCATCCAAGTTCCAGTGCGTGGCACTGAAGCTTTCTTT. The genes are TRBV4-1 and TRBJ1-1, with unresolved D. The CDR3 runs 15 residues. Germline CDR1 reads MGHRA; CDR2 reads YSYEKL.

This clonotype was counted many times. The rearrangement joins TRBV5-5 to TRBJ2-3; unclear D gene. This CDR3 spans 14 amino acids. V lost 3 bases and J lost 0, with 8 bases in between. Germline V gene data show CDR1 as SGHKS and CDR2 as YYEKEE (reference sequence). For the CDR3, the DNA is TGTGCCAGCAGCTCAAGACAAAGCACAGATACGCAGTATTTT. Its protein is CASSSRQSTDTQYF.

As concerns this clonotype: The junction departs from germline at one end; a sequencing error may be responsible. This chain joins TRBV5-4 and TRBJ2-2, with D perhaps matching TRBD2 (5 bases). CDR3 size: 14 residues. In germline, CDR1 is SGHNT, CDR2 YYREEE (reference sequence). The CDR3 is CASISVANTGELFF. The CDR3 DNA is TGTGCCAGCATCTCCGTCGCGAATACCGGGGAACTGTTTTTT.

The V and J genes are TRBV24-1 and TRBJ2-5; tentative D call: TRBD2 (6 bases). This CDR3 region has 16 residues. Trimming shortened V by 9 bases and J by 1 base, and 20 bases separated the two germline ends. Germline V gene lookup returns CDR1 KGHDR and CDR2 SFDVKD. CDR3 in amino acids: CATAPGSAGLQETQYF. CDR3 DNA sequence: TGTGCCACCGCGCCCGGATCAGCGGGCCTCCAAGAGACCCAGTACTTC.

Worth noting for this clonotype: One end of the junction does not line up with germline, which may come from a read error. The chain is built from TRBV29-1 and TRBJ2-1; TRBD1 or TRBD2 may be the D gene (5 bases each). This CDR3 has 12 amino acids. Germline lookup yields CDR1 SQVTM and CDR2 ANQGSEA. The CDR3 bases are TGCAGCGCAGGAGGCCTGGGGGATGAGCAATTCTTC. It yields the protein CSAGGLGDEQFF.